This T cell receptor (beta chain) was sequenced in a study of PD-L1 blockade in urothelial cancer. Turning to the study itself: Patients commenced intravenous atezolizumab, 1,200 mg every 3 weeks, in the mid-2010s.

TCRdb's table, derived via immunoSEQ multiplex PCR, lists solely in-frame clones and lacks some. The table records 50,000 or so clones, roughly 87% of them present only once. The CDR3 spans 19 residues. The sequences come from PBMCs, collected around atezolizumab (anti-PD-L1) treatment. The chain joins TRBV21-1 to TRBJ2-3; TRBD2 is the table's D call and was not checked against the DNA. TRBV21-1 is given as a pseudogene. The sequence was collected from a man aged 65 to 85 with urothelial cancer. The CDR3 nucleotides are TGTGCCAGCAGCAAAGAATCCCGTAAGGGAGGCCGACGTTCAGATACGCAGTATTTT. The encoded protein is CASSKESRKGGRRSDTQYF.